This paragraph reports one T cell receptor beta chain. This entry is derived from a study of T-cell reconstitution after alpha-beta-depleted transplantation in children. This CDR3 is built from 15 residues. The germline V and J ends were trimmed by 2 bases and 4 bases, with 15 bases remaining between them. CDR1 is MNHEY and CDR2 is SVGAGI in the germline V gene. During its preparation, the TCRbeta library received unique molecular identifiers. TCRdb passed the PCR reads through MiXCR, listing each CDR3 protein once. The table has around 440,000 distinct CDR3 sequences, around 15% seen once. This TCR derives from a boy under two years old who had a stem cell transplant for Wiskott-Aldrich syndrome, so the T cells may come from the graft donor. This sample comprised PBMCs, mostly from graft donor cells, obtained 360 days after TCRalphabeta/CD19-depleted stem cell transplant. The J gene is TRBJ2-7, the V gene TRBV6-5; maybe TRBD1 (5 bases). The CDR3 sequence is CASSYGPGYGYEQYF. The CDR3 DNA follows: TGTGCCAGCAGTTACGGGCCAGGGTACGGGTACGAGCAGTACTTC.